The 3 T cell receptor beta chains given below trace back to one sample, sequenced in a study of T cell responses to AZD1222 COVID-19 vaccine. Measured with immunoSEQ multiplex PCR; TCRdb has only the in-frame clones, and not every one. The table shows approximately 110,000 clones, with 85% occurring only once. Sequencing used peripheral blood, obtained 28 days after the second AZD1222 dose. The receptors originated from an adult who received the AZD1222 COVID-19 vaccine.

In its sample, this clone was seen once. This CDR3 is CASRHYPGPDVYEQFF. DNA of the CDR3: TGCGCCAGCAGACACTATCCGGGACCTGATGTCTATGAGCAGTTCTTC. The rearrangement uses TRBV4-1 and TRBJ2-1; possibly TRBD1 or TRBD2 for D (5 bases each). V gave up 6 bases and J gave up 8 bases, with 23 bases separating them. The CDR3 totals 16 residues. Germline CDR1 is MGHRA and CDR2 is YSYEKL.

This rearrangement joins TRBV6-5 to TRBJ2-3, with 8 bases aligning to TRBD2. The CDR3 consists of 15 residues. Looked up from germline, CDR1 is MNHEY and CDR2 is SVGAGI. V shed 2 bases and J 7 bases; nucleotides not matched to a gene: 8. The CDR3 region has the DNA TGTGCCAGCAGTTACAAGCGGGGGCTTCAGAATACGCAGTATTTT. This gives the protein CASSYKRGLQNTQYF.

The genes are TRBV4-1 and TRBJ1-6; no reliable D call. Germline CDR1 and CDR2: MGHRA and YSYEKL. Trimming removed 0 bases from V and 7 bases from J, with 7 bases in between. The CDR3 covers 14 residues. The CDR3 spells CASSQESGNSPLHF. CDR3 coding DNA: TGCGCCAGCAGCCAAGAGAGTGGGAATTCACCCCTCCACTTT.